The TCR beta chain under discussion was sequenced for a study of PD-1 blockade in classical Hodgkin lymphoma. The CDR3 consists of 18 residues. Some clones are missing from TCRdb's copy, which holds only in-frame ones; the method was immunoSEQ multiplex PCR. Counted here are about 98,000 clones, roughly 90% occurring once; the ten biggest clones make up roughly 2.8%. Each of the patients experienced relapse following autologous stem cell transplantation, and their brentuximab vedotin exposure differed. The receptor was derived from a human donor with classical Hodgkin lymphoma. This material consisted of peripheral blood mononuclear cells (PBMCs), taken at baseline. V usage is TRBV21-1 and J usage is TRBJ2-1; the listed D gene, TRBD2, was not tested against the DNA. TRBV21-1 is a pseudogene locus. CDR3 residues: CASSARLRQAGCYNEQFF. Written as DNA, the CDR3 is TGTGCCAGCAGCGCACGGCTGCGACAAGCGGGATGCTACAATGAGCAGTTCTTC.